One and the same sample provided the 30 T cell receptor beta chains below, sequenced in a study of blood T cell repertoires in COVID-19. Measured with immunoSEQ multiplex PCR; TCRdb has only the in-frame clones, and not every one. The sample lists 400,000 to 450,000 clones, about nine tenths seen once, with roughly 1.6% in the top ten. Material for sequencing was peripheral blood. Every receptor here comes from a woman aged 40 to 50 with COVID-19, enrolled during active disease.

V gene TRBV30 combines with J gene TRBJ2-3; maybe TRBD1 (6 bases). Germline CDR1 and CDR2: GTSNPN and SVGIG (reference sequence). This CDR3 comprises 15 residues. Trimming shortened V by 0 bases and J by 1 base, and 11 bases separated the two germline ends. Here the CDR3 DNA reads TGTGCCTGGAGTGTAGGGGGACGCCGCACAGATACGCAGTATTTT. This gives the protein CAWSVGGRRTDTQYF.

The chain uses TRBV5-1 and TRBJ2-3; a possible D gene is TRBD1 (5 bases). There are 14 residues in the CDR3. V was clipped by 0 bases and J by 6 bases, with 11 bases between them. Looked up from germline, CDR1 is SGHRS and CDR2 is YFSETQ. CDR3 protein: CASSLGGSRDTQYF. Written as DNA, the CDR3 is TGCGCCAGCAGCTTGGGGGGCTCTCGGGATACGCAGTATTTT.

This clone came up once. V gene TRBV5-1 combines with J gene TRBJ1-2; D is undetermined. The CDR3 contains 15 residues. Germline CDR1 reads SGHRS; CDR2 reads YFSETQ. The V end lost 4 bases, the J end lost 3 bases, and 16 bases lay between the germline ends. The CDR3 DNA follows: TGCGCCAGCAGCCTTCTGAGAGGGCTTGACTATGGCTACACCTTC. Translating it yields CASSLLRGLDYGYTF. Full variable domain (remainder filled in from reference TRBV5-1 and TRBJ1-2): KAGVTQTPRYLIKTRGQQVTLSCSPISGHRSVSWYQQTPGQGLQFLFEYFSETQRNKGNFPGRFSGRQFSNSRSEMNVSTLELGDSALYLCASSLLRGLDYGYTFGSGTRLTVV.

The chain is built from TRBV5-4 and TRBJ1-2; perhaps TRBD1 as D (6 bases). The CDR3 has 14 amino acids. Trimming pared 4 bases from V and 6 bases from J, leaving 16 bases between. CDR1 and CDR2 from the germline V gene are SGHNT and YYREEE (reference sequence). CDR3 DNA sequence: TGTGCCAGCAGCCTTCCAGGGGTAGCAAATGGCTACACCTTC. Protein: CASSLPGVANGYTF.

This clone was detected once. The chain combines TRBV28 with TRBJ1-5, with D possibly TRBD1 on 5 matching bases. The CDR3 is 15 amino acids. With 2 bases removed from V and 3 bases from J, the gap between germline ends came to 11 bases. The V gene's germline CDR1 is MDHEN and CDR2 SYDVKM. CDR3 coding DNA: TGTGCCAGCAGTTTACGGGGGGGGGTCAATCAGCCCCAGCATTTT. As protein: CASSLRGGVNQPQHF.

This sequence joins TRBV19 and TRBJ2-3; 12 bases fit TRBD2. This CDR3 is 13 amino acids long. With V trimmed by 8 bases and J by 3 bases, 0 bases remained unmatched. Germline V gene sequence: CDR1 LNHDA, CDR2 SQIVND (reference sequence). The CDR3 is CASGLAGTDTQYF. As DNA, the CDR3 is TGTGCCAGTGGACTAGCGGGAACAGATACGCAGTATTTT. Full variable domain (rest looked up from reference TRBV19 and TRBJ2-3): DGGITQSPKYLFRKEGQNVTLSCEQNLNHDAMYWYRQDPGQGLRLIYYSQIVNDFQKGDIAEGYSVSREKKESFPLTVTSAQKNPTAFYLCASGLAGTDTQYFGPGTRLTVL.

The sample holds one count of this clone. CDR3 amino acids: CASSAQGSGANVLTF. CDR3 coding DNA: TGTGCCAGCAGCGCACAGGGAAGTGGGGCCAACGTCCTGACTTTC. V usage is TRBV11-2 and J usage is TRBJ2-6; tentatively, D is TRBD1 (6 bases). V was trimmed by 5 bases and J by 3 bases, leaving 11 bases between them. This CDR3 comprises 15 residues. Germline V CDR1 and CDR2: SGHAT, FQNNGV. The variable domain in full, with the rest retrieved from reference TRBV11-2 and TRBJ2-6, is EAGVAQSPRYKIIEKRQSVAFWCNPISGHATLYWYQQILGQGPKLLIQFQNNGVVDDSQLPKDRFSAERLKGVDSTLKIQPAKLEDSAVYLCASSAQGSGANVLTFGAGSRLTVL.

The rearrangement links TRBV5-1 to TRBJ1-6, with 7 bases matching TRBD1. CDR1 is SGHRS and CDR2 is YFSETQ in the germline V gene. V gave up 4 bases and J gave up 9 bases; unmatched junction bases: 4. This CDR3 has 13 amino acids. The CDR3 sequence is CASSKQGISPLHF. For the CDR3, the DNA is TGCGCCAGCAGCAAACAGGGGATTTCACCCCTCCACTTT.

V and J are TRBV28 and TRBJ2-7; TRBD1 matches at 7 bases. In germline, CDR1 is MDHEN, CDR2 SYDVKM. The CDR3 sequence is 12 residues long. The V segment lost 6 bases and the J segment 6 bases; nucleotides outside the gene matches: 5. The CDR3 region has the DNA TGTGCCAGCAGCCTACAGGGGCTCGAGCAGTACTTC. Its translation is CASSLQGLEQYF.

The chain recombines TRBV6-5 with TRBJ1-2, with 7 bases aligning to TRBD1. This CDR3 has 11 amino acids. Trimming removed 9 bases from V and 10 bases from J; junction bases left unmatched: 8. Germline values: CDR1 MNHEY, CDR2 SVGAGI. The CDR3 here is CASSTTGDYTF. The CDR3 DNA reads TGTGCCAGTAGTACTACAGGGGACTACACCTTC.

The gene calls are TRBV7-9 and TRBJ2-3; the D gene is possibly TRBD2 (7 bases). The CDR3 consists of 13 residues. V dropped 8 bases and J dropped 0 bases, with 9 bases sitting between them. Germline V gives CDR1 SEHNR, CDR2 FQNEAQ (reference sequence). CDR3 loop: CASGGASTDTQYF. The CDR3 DNA reads as TGTGCCAGCGGGGGGGCTAGCACAGATACGCAGTATTTT.

This clone was found once. The chain is built from TRBV6-4 and TRBJ1-6; TRBD1 matches at 9 bases. CDR1 and CDR2 (germline): MRHNA, SNTAGT. Losses at the gene ends were 4 bases for V and 6 bases for J; bases not matched to a gene: 4. The CDR3 is made up of 15 amino acids. The CDR3 coding sequence is TGTGCCAGCAGTGTGGACAGGGGCCGTAATTCACCCCTCCACTTT. This sequence encodes CASSVDRGRNSPLHF.

This clone was found once. The rearrangement joins TRBV30 to TRBJ1-2; 9 positions agree with TRBD1. The germline V gene has CDR1 GTSNPN and CDR2 SVGIG (reference sequence). This CDR3 is 11 amino acids long. J gave up 8 bases and V 5 bases, and 3 bases lay outside the gene matches. The CDR3 protein is CAWGQGSGYTF. The CDR3 DNA is TGTGCCTGGGGACAGGGGAGCGGCTACACCTTC.

The chain uses TRBV27 and TRBJ1-2; D is uncertain. CDR1 is MNHEY and CDR2 is SMNVEV in the germline V gene (reference sequence). The CDR3 has 16 amino acids. V shed 2 bases and J shed 2 bases, with 15 bases lying between them. CDR3 loop: CASSLRAGRRNYGYTF. CDR3 nucleotides: TGTGCCAGCAGTTTACGAGCCGGAAGGAGGAACTATGGCTACACCTTC.

The CDR3 region is CASSSPGPAGPRGELFF. CDR3 nucleotides: TGTGCCAGCAGTTCACCCGGTCCAGCTGGGCCAAGAGGGGAGCTGTTTTTT. The rearrangement links TRBV27 to TRBJ2-2; D gene ambiguous. This CDR3 comprises 17 residues. V was clipped by 4 bases and J by 8 bases, with 23 bases between them. CDR1 is MNHEY and CDR2 is SMNVEV in the germline V gene (reference sequence).

This sequence joins TRBV14 and TRBJ2-2; 8 nucleotides agree with TRBD2. The CDR3 consists of 18 residues. V lost 3 bases, J lost 4 bases, and 13 bases stayed unmatched. CDR1 SGHDN and CDR2 FVKESK come from the germline V gene. The CDR3: CASSHRRKSGGATGELFF. In nucleotides, the CDR3 is TGTGCCAGCAGCCACCGACGGAAAAGCGGGGGAGCCACCGGGGAGCTGTTTTTT.

This clone is a singleton in its sample. This chain uses TRBV5-4 with TRBJ2-1; 12 nucleotides agree with TRBD2. The CDR3 runs 15 residues. Germline CDR1 is SGHNT and CDR2 is YYREEE (reference sequence). The V segment lost 4 bases and the J segment 6 bases; nucleotides outside the gene matches: 5. CDR3 sequence (DNA): TGTGCCAGCAGCCGGACTAGCGGGGTTTTCAATGAGCAGTTCTTC. It encodes CASSRTSGVFNEQFF.

J is TRBJ2-2 and V is TRBV28; 8 nucleotides align to TRBD2. CDR1 MDHEN and CDR2 SYDVKM come from the germline V gene. V lost 3 bases to trimming and J lost 5 bases; unmatched junction nucleotides: 5. The length of the CDR3 is 15 residues. DNA for the CDR3: TGTGCCAGCAGTTTGGCGGGGGGTGTGACCGGGGAGCTGTTTTTT. Amino acids: CASSLAGGVTGELFF.

The genes are TRBV11-3 and TRBJ2-1; D might be TRBD2 (5 bases). Per the germline V gene, CDR1 is SGHNT and CDR2 is YENEEA. Trimming took 1 base from V and 7 from J, leaving 8 bases between them. CDR3 size: 13 residues. The CDR3 loop reads CASSLGRRNEQFF. The CDR3 region has the DNA TGTGCCAGCAGCTTAGGGAGGAGAAATGAGCAGTTCTTC.

The genes are TRBV7-6 and TRBJ1-1; D not resolved. CDR3 size: 15 residues. Deletions cut 5 bases from V and 0 bases from J, with 13 bases between. Germline V gene lookup returns CDR1 SGHVS and CDR2 FNYEAQ. The CDR3 bases are TGTGCCAGCAGCCTACGCGTCGGGGTGAACACTGAAGCTTTCTTT. Protein sequence: CASSLRVGVNTEAFF.

J is TRBJ1-1 and V is TRBV7-2; D unclear. The CDR3 is 13 amino acids. Trimming pared 4 bases from V and 6 bases from J, leaving 12 bases between. In germline, CDR1 is SGHTA, CDR2 FQGNSA. The chain's CDR3 is CASSSLYGPEAFF. The CDR3 nucleotides read TGTGCCAGCAGCTCGCTCTATGGGCCTGAAGCTTTCTTT.

The J gene is TRBJ1-3, the V gene TRBV9, with D uncertain. This CDR3 spans 18 amino acids. From germline, CDR1 is SGDLS and CDR2 YYNGEE. V was cut by 4 bases and J by 0 bases, with 20 bases left in between. This CDR3 reads CASSSPASRQSSGNTIYF. The DNA for the CDR3 is TGTGCCAGCAGCTCCCCCGCCTCACGACAAAGCTCTGGAAACACCATATATTTT. The whole variable domain, filled in from reference TRBV9 and TRBJ1-3, reads DSGVTQTPKHLITATGQRVTLRCSPRSGDLSVYWYQQSLDQGLQFLIQYYNGEERAKGNILERFSAQQFPDLHSELNLSSLELGDSALYFCASSSPASRQSSGNTIYFGEGSWLTVV.

This clone was found once. The gene calls are TRBV6-5 and TRBJ1-4; a possible D gene is TRBD1 (5 bases). Between the trimmed V and J ends, which lost 0 bases and 10 bases, there was a span of 9 bases. The CDR3 is 13 amino acids. Germline-derived CDR1 and CDR2 are MNHEY and SVGAGI. CDR3 sequence reads: CASSYSEGIKLFF. The CDR3 region has the DNA TGTGCCAGCAGTTACTCGGAGGGGATAAAACTGTTTTTT.

CDR3 bases: TGTGCCAGCATTCTGAGTCGGGTGAACACTGAAGCTTTCTTT. This encodes CASILSRVNTEAFF. This chain joins TRBV6-5 and TRBJ1-1; D is uncertain. The CDR3 extends over 14 amino acids. The germline V gene has CDR1 MNHEY and CDR2 SVGAGI. Trimming cost V 7 bases and J 0 bases, with 12 bases left between them.

This clone was seen only a few times. The chain combines TRBV27 with TRBJ1-1; TRBD1 aligns across 9 bases. This CDR3 contains 18 residues. The germline V gene encodes CDR1 MNHEY and CDR2 SMNVEV (reference sequence). After removal of 5 bases from V and 4 bases from J, the junction contained 17 bases not matched to a gene. The CDR3: CASSGGTGFFLGSTEAFF. The CDR3 DNA reads TGTGCCAGCAGTGGAGGGACAGGGTTTTTCCTAGGGAGCACTGAAGCTTTCTTT.

This clone showed up just once. The gene calls are TRBV4-1 and TRBJ1-1; TRBD1 is a possible D gene (6 bases). V was clipped by 4 bases and J by 2 bases, with 11 bases between them. The CDR3 is 14 residues long. Germline assignment: CDR1 MGHRA and CDR2 YSYEKL. CDR3: CASSRGQSNTEAFF. The CDR3, as DNA: TGCGCCAGCAGCCGGGGACAATCTAACACTGAAGCTTTCTTT.

This chain connects TRBV27 to TRBJ1-2; D unclear. Germline CDR1 MNHEY, CDR2 SMNVEV (reference sequence). This CDR3 comprises 13 residues. Trimming shortened V by 6 bases and J by 4 bases, and 12 bases separated the two germline ends. The CDR3 reads CASSPPYGYGYTF. The CDR3 nucleotides are TGTGCCAGCAGCCCCCCTTACGGCTATGGCTACACCTTC.

Concerning this clone: The junction and the germline gene differ at one end; a read error may be behind it. V is TRBV7-7 and J is TRBJ2-7, with 7 bases fitting TRBD2. The V gene's germline CDR1 is SSHAT and CDR2 FNYEAQ (reference sequence). There are 13 residues in the CDR3. CDR3 in amino acids: CASSSTSPHEQYF. CDR3 in DNA: TGTGCTAGCAGCTCGACTAGCCCCCACGAGCAGTACTTC.

J is TRBJ1-2 and V is TRBV27; 8 bases match TRBD1. CDR1 and CDR2 (germline): MNHEY, SMNVEV (reference sequence). Germline trimming cut 2 bases from V and 5 bases from J; bases unmatched to any gene: 7. The CDR3 length is 15 residues. CDR3 sequence reads: CASSLDRTGRYGYTF. The CDR3 DNA follows: TGTGCCAGCAGTTTAGATCGGACAGGGAGATATGGCTACACCTTC.

This clone was seen once. V gene TRBV27 combines with J gene TRBJ1-1; 7 bases fit TRBD1. With 5 bases clipped from V and 1 base from J, the junction kept 7 bases outside the gene matches. In germline, CDR1 is MNHEY, CDR2 SMNVEV (reference sequence). CDR3 length: 15 residues. The chain's CDR3 is CASSPNGQENTEAFF. CDR3 DNA sequence: TGTGCCAGCAGTCCCAACGGACAGGAGAACACTGAAGCTTTCTTT.